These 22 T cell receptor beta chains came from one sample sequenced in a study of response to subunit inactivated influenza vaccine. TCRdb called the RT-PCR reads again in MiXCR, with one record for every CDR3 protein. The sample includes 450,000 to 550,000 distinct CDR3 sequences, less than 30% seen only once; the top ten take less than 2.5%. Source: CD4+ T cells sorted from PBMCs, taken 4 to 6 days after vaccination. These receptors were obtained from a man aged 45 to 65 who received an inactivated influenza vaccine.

The CDR3 here is CSASGRQGVYNEQFF. The CDR3 DNA follows: TGCAGTGCTAGCGGTCGACAGGGGGTCTACAATGAGCAGTTCTTC. The chain uses TRBV20-1 and TRBJ2-1; 9 bases are a match to TRBD1. V lost 3 bases and J lost 3; bases outside the gene matches: 6. The CDR3 totals 15 residues. The germline CDR1 and CDR2 sequences are DFQATT and SNEGSKA (reference sequence).

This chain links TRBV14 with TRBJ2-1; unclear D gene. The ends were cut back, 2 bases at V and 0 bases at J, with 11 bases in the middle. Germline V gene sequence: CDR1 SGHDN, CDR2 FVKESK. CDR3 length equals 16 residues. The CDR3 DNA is TGTGCCAGCAGCCAACTACGGACCAGCTCCTACAATGAGCAGTTCTTC. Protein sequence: CASSQLRTSSYNEQFF.

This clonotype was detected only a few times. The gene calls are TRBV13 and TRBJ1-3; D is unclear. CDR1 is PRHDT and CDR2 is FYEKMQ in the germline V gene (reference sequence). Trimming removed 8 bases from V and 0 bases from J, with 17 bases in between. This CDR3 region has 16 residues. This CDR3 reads CASGVLTGSSGNTIYF. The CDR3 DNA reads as TGTGCCAGCGGGGTTTTGACGGGGAGCTCTGGAAACACCATATATTTT. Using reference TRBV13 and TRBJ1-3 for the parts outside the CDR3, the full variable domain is AAGVIQSPRHLIKEKRETATLKCYPIPRHDTVYWYQQGPGQDPQFLISFYEKMQSDKGSIPDRFSAQQFSDYHSELNMSSLELGDSALYFCASGVLTGSSGNTIYFGEGSWLTVV.

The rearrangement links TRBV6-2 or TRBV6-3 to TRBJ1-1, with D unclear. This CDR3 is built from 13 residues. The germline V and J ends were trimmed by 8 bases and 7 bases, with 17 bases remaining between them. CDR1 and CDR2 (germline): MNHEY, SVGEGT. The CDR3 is CASALFSGVEAFF. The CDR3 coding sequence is TGTGCCAGCGCCCTTTTCTCGGGAGTTGAAGCTTTCTTT.

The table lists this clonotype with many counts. The DNA for the CDR3 is TGTGCCAGCAGCCCCTACGCGGGAGGCAGCGACGGGGAGCTGTTTTTT. Translated: CASSPYAGGSDGELFF. The J gene is TRBJ2-2, the V gene TRBV4-2, with TRBD2 matching over 8 bases. V was clipped by 4 bases and J by 7 bases; unmatched bases: 11. Per germline, CDR1 LGHNA and CDR2 YNFKEQ. This CDR3 has 16 residues.

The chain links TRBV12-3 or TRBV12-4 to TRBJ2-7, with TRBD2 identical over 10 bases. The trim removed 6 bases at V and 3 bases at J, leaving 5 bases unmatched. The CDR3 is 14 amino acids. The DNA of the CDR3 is TGTGCCAGCAGACCAAGCGGGGGGGTCTACGAGCAGTACTTC. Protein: CASRPSGGVYEQYF.

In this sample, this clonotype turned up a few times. The CDR3 DNA follows: TGCAGTGCTAGAGGGGGCGAGGGCTACACCTTC. Residues: CSARGGEGYTF. The rearrangement uses TRBV20-1 and TRBJ1-2, with D possibly being TRBD1 (5 bases). Deletions cut 1 base from V and 8 bases from J, with 8 bases between. The CDR3 has 11 amino acids. Germline CDR1 and CDR2: DFQATT and SNEGSKA (reference sequence).

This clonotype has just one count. In nucleotides, the CDR3 is TGCAGTGCTAGTGGGCTAGCGGGAGTCAACGAGCAGTACTTC. Translation: CSASGLAGVNEQYF. The V gene is TRBV20-1, the J gene TRBJ2-7; 10 bases align to TRBD2. The CDR3 has 14 amino acids. V dropped 3 bases and J dropped 5; count of bases not matched to a gene: 7. In germline, CDR1 is DFQATT, CDR2 SNEGSKA (reference sequence).

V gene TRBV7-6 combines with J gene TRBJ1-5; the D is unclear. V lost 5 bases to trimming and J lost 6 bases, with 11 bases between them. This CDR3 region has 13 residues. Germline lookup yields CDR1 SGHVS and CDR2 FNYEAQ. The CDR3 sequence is CASSPHEGQPQHF. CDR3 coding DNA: TGTGCCAGCAGCCCTCACGAGGGTCAGCCCCAGCATTTT.

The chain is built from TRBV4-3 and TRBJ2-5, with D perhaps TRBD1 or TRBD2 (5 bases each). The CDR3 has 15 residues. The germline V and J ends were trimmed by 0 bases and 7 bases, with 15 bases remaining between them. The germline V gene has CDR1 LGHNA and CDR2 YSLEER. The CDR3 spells CASSQDPGPKGTQYF. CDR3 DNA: TGCGCCAGCAGCCAAGACCCGGGACCCAAGGGGACCCAGTACTTC.

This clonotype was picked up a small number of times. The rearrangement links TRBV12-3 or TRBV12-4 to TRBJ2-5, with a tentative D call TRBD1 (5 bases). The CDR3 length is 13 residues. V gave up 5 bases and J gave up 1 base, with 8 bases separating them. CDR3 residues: CASSETVQETQYF. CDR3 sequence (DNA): TGTGCCAGCAGTGAGACAGTCCAAGAGACCCAGTACTTC.

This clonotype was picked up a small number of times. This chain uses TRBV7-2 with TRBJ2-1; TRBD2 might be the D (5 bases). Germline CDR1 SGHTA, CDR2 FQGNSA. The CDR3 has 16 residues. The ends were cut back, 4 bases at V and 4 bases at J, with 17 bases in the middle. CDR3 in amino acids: CASSSEWTPRYNEQFF. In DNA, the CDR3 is TGTGCCAGCAGCTCGGAATGGACTCCTAGGTACAATGAGCAGTTCTTC.

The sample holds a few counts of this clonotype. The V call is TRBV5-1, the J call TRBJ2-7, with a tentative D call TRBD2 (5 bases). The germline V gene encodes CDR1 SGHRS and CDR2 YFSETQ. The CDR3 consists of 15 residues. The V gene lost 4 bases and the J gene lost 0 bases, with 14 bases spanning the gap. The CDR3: CASSVGPGNSYEQYF. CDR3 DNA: TGCGCCAGCAGCGTCGGGCCCGGGAACTCCTACGAGCAGTACTTC. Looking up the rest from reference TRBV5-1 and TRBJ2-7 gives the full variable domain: KAGVTQTPRYLIKTRGQQVTLSCSPISGHRSVSWYQQTPGQGLQFLFEYFSETQRNKGNFPGRFSGRQFSNSRSEMNVSTLELGDSALYLCASSVGPGNSYEQYFGPGTRLTVT.

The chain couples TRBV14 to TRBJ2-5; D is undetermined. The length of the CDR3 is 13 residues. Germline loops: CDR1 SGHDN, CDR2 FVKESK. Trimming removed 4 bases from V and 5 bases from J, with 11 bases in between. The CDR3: CASSLKIGETQYF. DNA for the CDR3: TGTGCCAGCAGCCTCAAAATAGGGGAGACCCAGTACTTC.

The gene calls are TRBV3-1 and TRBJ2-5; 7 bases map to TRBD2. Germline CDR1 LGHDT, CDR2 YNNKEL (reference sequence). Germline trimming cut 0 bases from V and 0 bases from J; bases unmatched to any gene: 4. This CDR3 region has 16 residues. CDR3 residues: CASSQELTSHQETQYF. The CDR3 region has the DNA TGTGCCAGCAGCCAAGAACTGACTAGCCACCAAGAGACCCAGTACTTC.

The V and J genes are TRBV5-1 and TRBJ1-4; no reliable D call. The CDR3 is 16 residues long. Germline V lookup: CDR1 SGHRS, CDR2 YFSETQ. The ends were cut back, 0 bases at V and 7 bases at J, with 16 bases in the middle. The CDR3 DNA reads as TGCGCCAGCAGCTTGGGACTCACGGACGTGGGTGAAAAACTGTTTTTT. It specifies CASSLGLTDVGEKLFF.

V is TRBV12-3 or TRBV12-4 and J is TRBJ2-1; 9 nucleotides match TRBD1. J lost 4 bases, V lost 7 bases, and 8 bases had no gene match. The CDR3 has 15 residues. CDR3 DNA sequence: TGTGCCAGCACCCTGCTAGGACAGGGGTACAATGAGCAGTTCTTC. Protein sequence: CASTLLGQGYNEQFF.

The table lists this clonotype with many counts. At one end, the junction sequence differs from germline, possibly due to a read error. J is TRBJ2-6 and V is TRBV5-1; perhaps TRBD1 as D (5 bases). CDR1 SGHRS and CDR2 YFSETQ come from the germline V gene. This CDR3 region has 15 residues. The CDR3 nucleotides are TGTGCCAGCAGTTTAGGGGATTCTGGGGCCAACGTCCTGACTTTC. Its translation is CASSLGDSGANVLTF. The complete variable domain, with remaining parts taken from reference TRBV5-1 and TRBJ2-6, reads KAGVTQTPRYLIKTRGQQVTLSCSPISGHRSVSWYQQTPGQGLQFLFEYFSETQRNKGNFPGRFSGRQFSNSRSEMNVSTLELGDSALYLCASSLGDSGANVLTFGAGSRLTVL.

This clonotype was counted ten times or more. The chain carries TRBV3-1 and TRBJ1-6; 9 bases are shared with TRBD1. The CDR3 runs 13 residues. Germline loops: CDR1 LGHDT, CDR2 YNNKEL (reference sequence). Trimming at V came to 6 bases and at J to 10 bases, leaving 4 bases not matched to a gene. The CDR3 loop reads CASSDRGSSPLHF. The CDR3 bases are TGTGCCAGCAGTGACAGGGGGAGCTCACCCCTCCACTTT. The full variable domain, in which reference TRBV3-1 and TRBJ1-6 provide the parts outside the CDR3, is DTAVSQTPKYLVTQMGNDKSIKCEQNLGHDTMYWYKQDSKKFLKIMFSYNNKELIINETVPNRFSPKSPDKAHLNLHINSLELGDSAVYFCASSDRGSSPLHFGNGTRLTVT.

This CDR3 is CASSLDGTKSYGYTF. The CDR3 DNA reads as TGTGCCAGCAGCTTGGACGGCACCAAGTCCTATGGCTACACCTTC. The chain couples TRBV5-5 to TRBJ1-2; D uncertain. Trimming took 0 bases from V and 4 from J, leaving 13 bases between them. The CDR3 sequence is 15 residues long. Germline loops: CDR1 SGHKS, CDR2 YYEKEE (reference sequence). The whole variable domain, filled in from reference TRBV5-5 and TRBJ1-2, reads DAGVTQSPTHLIKTRGQQVTLRCSPISGHKSVSWYQQVLGQGPQFIFQYYEKEERGRGNFPDRFSARQFPNYSSELNVNALLLGDSALYLCASSLDGTKSYGYTFGSGTRLTVV.

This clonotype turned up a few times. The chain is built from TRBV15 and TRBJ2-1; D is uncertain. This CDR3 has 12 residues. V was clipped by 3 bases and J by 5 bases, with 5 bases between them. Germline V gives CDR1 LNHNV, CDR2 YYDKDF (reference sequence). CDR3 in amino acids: CATSRPNNEQFF. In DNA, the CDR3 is TGTGCCACCAGCAGGCCCAACAATGAGCAGTTCTTC.

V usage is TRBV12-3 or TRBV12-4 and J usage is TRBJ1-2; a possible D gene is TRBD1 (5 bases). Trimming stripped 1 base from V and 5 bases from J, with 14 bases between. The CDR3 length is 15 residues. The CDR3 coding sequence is TGTGCCAGCAGTTTAGGTTCAGGGCCTCCATATGGCTACACCTTC. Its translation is CASSLGSGPPYGYTF.